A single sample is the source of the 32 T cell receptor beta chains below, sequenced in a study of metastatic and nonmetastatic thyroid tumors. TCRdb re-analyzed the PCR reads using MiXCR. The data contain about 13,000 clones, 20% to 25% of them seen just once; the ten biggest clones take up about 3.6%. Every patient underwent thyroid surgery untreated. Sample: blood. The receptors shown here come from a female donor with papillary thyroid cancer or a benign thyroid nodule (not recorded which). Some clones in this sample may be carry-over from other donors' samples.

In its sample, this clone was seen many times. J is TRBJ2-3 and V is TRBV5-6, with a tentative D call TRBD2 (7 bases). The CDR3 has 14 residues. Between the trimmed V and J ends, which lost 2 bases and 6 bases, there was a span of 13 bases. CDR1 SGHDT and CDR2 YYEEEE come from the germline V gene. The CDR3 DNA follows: TGTGCCAGCAGCTTTGGGGGGGGCGACGATACGCAGTATTTT. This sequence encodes CASSFGGGDDTQYF.

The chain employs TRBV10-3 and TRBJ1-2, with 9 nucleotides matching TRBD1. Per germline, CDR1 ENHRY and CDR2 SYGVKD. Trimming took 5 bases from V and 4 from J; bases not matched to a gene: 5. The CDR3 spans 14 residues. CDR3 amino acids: CAISMDRGGYGYTF. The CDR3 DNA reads TGTGCCATCAGTATGGACAGGGGCGGCTATGGCTACACCTTC.

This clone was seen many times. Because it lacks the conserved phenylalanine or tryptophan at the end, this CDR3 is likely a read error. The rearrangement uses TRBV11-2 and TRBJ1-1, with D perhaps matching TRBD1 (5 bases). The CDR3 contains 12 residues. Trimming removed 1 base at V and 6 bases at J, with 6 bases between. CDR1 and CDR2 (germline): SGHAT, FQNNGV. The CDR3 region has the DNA TGTGCCAGCAGCTTAGTGGGGGCTGAAGCTTTCCTT. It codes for CASSLVGAEAFL.

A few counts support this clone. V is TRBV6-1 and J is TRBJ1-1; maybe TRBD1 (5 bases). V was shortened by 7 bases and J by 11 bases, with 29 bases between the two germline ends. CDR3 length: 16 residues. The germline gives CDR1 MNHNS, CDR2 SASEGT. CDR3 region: CASTIKLSGGGRGAFF. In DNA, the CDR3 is TGTGCCAGCACCATAAAATTGAGTGGGGGAGGGCGCGGGGCTTTCTTT.

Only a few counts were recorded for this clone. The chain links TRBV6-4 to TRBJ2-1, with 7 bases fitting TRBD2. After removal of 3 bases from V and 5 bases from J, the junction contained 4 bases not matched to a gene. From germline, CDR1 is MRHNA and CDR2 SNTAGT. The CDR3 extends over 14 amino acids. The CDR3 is CASSELAENNEQFF. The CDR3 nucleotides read TGTGCCAGCAGTGAGCTAGCGGAGAACAATGAGCAGTTCTTC.

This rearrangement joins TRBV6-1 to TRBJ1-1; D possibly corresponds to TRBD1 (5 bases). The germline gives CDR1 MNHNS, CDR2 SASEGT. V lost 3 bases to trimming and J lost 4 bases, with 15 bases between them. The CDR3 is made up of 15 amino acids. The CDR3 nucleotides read TGTGCCAGCAGTGAGTCCCATCTCGGGGGCACTGAAGCTTTCTTT. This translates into CASSESHLGGTEAFF.

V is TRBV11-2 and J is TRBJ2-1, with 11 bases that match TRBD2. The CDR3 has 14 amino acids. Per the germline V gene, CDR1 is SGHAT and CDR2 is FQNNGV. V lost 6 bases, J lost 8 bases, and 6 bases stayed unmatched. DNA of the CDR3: TGTGCCAGCAGTGGGACTAGCGGAGGGCATGAGCAGTTCTTC. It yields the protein CASSGTSGGHEQFF.

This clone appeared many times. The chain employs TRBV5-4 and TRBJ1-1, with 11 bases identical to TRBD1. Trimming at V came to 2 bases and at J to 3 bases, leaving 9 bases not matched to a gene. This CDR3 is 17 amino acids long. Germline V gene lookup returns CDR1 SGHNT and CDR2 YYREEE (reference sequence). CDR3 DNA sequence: TGTGCCAGCAGCTTAAGAAGGACAGGGGGCATGGACACTGAAGCTTTCTTT. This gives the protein CASSLRRTGGMDTEAFF.

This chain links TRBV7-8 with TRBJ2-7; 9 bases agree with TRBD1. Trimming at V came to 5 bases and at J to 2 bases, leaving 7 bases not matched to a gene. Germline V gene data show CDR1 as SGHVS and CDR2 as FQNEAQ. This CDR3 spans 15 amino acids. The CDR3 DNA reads TGTGCCAGCAGCCTCCTCCGGGACAGGGCCTACGAGCAGTACTTC. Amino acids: CASSLLRDRAYEQYF.

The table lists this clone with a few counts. Here the CDR3 reads CAINLAGSTDTQYF. The CDR3 DNA follows: TGTGCCATCAACCTAGCGGGAAGCACAGATACGCAGTATTTT. This rearrangement joins TRBV10-3 to TRBJ2-3; 9 bases match TRBD2. The V gene's germline CDR1 is ENHRY and CDR2 SYGVKD. J lost 0 bases, V lost 7 bases, and 2 bases had no gene match. This CDR3 has 14 amino acids.

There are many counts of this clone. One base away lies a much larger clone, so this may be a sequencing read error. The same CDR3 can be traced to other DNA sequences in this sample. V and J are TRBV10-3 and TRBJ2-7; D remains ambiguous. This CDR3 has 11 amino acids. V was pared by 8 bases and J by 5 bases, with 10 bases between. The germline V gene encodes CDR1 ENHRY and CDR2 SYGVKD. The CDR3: CAIGPNNEQYV. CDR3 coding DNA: TGTGCCATCGGTCCGAATAACGAGCAGTACGTC.

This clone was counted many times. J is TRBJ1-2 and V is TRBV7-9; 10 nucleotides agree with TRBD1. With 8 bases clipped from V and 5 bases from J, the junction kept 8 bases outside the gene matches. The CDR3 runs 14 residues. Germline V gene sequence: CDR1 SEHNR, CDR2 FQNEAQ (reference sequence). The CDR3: CASQIGTGAYGYTF. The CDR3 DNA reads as TGTGCCAGCCAGATCGGGACAGGGGCTTATGGCTACACCTTC.

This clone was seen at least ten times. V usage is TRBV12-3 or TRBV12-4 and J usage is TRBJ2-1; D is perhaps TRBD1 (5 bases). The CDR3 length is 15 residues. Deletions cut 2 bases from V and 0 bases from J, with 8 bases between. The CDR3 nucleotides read TGTGCCAGCAGTTTATCCCAGGGCTCCTACAATGAGCAGTTCTTC. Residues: CASSLSQGSYNEQFF.

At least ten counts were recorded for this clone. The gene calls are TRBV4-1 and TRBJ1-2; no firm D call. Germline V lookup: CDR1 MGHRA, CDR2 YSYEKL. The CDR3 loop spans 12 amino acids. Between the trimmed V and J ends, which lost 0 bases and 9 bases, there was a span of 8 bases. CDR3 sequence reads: CASSQERGSYTF. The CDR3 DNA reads TGCGCCAGCAGCCAAGAGCGGGGAAGCTACACCTTC.

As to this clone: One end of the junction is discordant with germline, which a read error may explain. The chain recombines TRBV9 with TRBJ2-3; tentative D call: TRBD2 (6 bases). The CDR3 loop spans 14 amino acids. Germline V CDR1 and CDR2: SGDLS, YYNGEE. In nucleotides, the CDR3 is TGTGCCATCAGCGAGGAGGGCCTCTCAGATACGCAGTATTTT. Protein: CAISEEGLSDTQYF.

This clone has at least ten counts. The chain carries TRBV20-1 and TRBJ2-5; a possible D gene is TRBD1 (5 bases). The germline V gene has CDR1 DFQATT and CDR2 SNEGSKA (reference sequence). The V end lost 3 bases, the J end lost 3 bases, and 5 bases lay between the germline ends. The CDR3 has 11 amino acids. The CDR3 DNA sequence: TGCAGTGCTAGCAGGGAAGAGACCCAGTACTTC. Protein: CSASREETQYF.

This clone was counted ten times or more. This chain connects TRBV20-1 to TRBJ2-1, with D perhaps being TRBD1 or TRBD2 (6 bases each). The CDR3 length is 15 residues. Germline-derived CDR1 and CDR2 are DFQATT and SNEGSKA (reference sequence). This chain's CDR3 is CSVGGRSLAYNEQFF. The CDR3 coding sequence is TGCAGCGTTGGGGGGCGGTCCTTGGCCTACAATGAGCAGTTCTTC.

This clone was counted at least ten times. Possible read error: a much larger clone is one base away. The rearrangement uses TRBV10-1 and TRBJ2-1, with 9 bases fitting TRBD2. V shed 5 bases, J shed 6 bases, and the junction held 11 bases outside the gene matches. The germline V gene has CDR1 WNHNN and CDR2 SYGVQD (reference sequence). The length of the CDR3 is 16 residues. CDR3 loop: CASSHELGTSLNEQFF. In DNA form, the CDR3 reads TGCGCCAGCAGTCACGAATTAGGGACTAGCCTCAATGAGCAGTTCTTC.

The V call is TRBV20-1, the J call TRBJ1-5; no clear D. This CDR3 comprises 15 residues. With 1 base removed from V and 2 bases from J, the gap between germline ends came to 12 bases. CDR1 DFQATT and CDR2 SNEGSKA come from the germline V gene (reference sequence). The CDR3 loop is CSARAVSRGNQPQHF. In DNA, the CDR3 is TGCAGTGCTAGAGCCGTCTCCCGGGGCAATCAGCCCCAGCATTTT.

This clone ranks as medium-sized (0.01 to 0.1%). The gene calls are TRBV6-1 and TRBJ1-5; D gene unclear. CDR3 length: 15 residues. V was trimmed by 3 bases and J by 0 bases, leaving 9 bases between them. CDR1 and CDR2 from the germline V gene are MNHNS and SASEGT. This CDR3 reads CASSEVVGSNQPQHF. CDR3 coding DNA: TGTGCCAGCAGTGAGGTCGTGGGTAGCAATCAGCCCCAGCATTTT.

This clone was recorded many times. DNA of the CDR3: TGCAGTGCTAGAGCACGGAGCGGGAGGAAGGAGACCCAGTACTTC. It translates to CSARARSGRKETQYF. The gene calls are TRBV20-1 and TRBJ2-5; 9 nucleotides match TRBD2. Germline lookup yields CDR1 DFQATT and CDR2 SNEGSKA (reference sequence). Trimming took 1 base from V and 5 from J; bases not matched to a gene: 8. The CDR3 has 15 amino acids.

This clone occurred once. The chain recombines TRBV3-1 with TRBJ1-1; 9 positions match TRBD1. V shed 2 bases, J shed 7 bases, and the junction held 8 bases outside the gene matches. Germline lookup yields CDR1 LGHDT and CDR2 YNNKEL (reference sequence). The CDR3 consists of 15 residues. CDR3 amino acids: CASSQMGQGRVEAFF. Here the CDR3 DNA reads TGTGCCAGCAGCCAAATGGGACAGGGCCGAGTTGAAGCTTTCTTT.

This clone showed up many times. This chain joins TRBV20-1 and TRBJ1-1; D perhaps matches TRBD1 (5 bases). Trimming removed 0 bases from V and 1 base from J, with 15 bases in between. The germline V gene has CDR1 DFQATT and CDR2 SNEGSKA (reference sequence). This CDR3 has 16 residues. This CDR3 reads CSARDTQGVGNTEAFF. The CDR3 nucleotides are TGCAGTGCTAGAGATACCCAGGGCGTTGGGAACACTGAAGCTTTCTTT.

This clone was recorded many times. Written as DNA, the CDR3 is TGTGCCAGCAGCTTAGTGGGTAGCGGCTCCTACAATGAGCAGTTCTTC. As protein: CASSLVGSGSYNEQFF. The chain couples TRBV7-2 to TRBJ2-1, with a weak D call TRBD2 (6 bases). This CDR3 spans 16 amino acids. CDR1 is SGHTA and CDR2 is FQGNSA in the germline V gene. Trimming shortened V by 1 base and J by 0 bases, and 10 bases separated the two germline ends.

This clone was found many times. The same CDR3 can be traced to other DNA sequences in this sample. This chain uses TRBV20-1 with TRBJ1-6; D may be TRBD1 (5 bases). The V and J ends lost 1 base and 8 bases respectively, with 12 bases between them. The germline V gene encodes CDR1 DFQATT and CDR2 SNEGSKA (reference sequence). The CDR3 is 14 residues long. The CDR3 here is CSARGDGSYSPLHF. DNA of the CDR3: TGCAGTGCTAGAGGGGACGGATCATATTCACCCCTCCACTTT.

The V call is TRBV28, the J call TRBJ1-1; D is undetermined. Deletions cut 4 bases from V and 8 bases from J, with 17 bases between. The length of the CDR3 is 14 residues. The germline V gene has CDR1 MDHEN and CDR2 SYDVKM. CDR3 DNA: TGTGCCAGCAGTTCCCAACGGAGCCGCCGGGAAGCTTTCTTT. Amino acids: CASSSQRSRREAFF.

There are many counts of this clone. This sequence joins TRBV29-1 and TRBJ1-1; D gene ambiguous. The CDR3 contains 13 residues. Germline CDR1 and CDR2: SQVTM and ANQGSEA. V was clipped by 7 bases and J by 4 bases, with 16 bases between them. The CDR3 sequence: CSAQNDRSTEAFF. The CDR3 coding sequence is TGCAGCGCCCAAAACGACCGATCCACTGAAGCTTTCTTT.

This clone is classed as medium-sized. The CDR3 DNA follows: TGTGCCAGTACCACGGGGGGGGGAAATCAGCCCCAGCATTTT. Translated, it gives CASTTGGGNQPQHF. The rearrangement joins TRBV19 to TRBJ1-5; TRBD1 is a possible D gene (5 bases). Between the trimmed V and J ends, which lost 7 bases and 4 bases, there was a span of 14 bases. Germline lookup yields CDR1 LNHDA and CDR2 SQIVND (reference sequence). This CDR3 region has 14 residues.

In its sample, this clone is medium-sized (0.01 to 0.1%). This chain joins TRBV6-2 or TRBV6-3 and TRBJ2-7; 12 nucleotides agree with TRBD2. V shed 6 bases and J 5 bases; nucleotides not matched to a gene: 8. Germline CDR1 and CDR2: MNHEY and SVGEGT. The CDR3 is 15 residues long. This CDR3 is CASRRLAGELNEQYF. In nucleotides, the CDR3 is TGTGCCAGCAGACGACTAGCGGGGGAATTGAACGAGCAGTACTTC.

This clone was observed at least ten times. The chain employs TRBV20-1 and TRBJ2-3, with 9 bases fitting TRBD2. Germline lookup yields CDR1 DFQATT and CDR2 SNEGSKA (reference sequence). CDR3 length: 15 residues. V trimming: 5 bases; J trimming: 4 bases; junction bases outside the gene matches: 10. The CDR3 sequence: CSAVSGGRGADTQYF. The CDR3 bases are TGCAGTGCTGTTAGCGGGGGCAGGGGTGCAGATACGCAGTATTTT.

The CDR3 DNA reads as TGCAGTGCTGCGGGAGACACCGGGGAGCTGTTTTTT. It translates to CSAAGDTGELFF. V gene TRBV20-1 combines with J gene TRBJ2-2; 7 nucleotides agree with TRBD2. This CDR3 is built from 12 residues. J gave up 3 bases and V 5 bases, and 0 bases lay outside the gene matches. In germline, CDR1 is DFQATT, CDR2 SNEGSKA (reference sequence).

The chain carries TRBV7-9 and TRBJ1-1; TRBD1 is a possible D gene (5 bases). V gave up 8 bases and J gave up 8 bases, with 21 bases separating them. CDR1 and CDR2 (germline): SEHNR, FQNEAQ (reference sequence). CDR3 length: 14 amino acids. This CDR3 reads CASLAGDRRLEAFF. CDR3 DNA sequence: TGTGCCAGCCTGGCCGGAGACAGACGCCTGGAAGCTTTCTTT. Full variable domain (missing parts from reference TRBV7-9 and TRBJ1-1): DTGVSQNPRHKITKRGQNVTFRCDPISEHNRLYWYRQTLGQGPEFLTYFQNEAQLEKSRLLSDRFSAERPKGSFSTLEIQRTEQGDSAMYLCASLAGDRRLEAFFGQGTRLTVV.